Below, 26 T cell receptor beta chains from the same sample are listed, as sequenced in a study of T cell responses to AZD1222 COVID-19 vaccine. Sequenced by immunoSEQ multiplex PCR; TCRdb stores in-frame clones only, minus some. Of more than 70,000 clones listed, approximately 88% were seen once; the top ten hold approximately 15%. The source was peripheral blood, collected on day 0 of AZD1222 vaccination. These receptor sequences come from an adult in good health.

The chain joins TRBV11-3 to TRBJ2-7; 10 positions agree with TRBD2. J lost 0 bases, V lost 5 bases, and 4 bases had no gene match. Germline V gives CDR1 SGHNT, CDR2 YENEEA. This CDR3 has 15 residues. Written as DNA, the CDR3 is TGTGCCAGCAGCCAGTCTAGCGGGAGCTCCTACGAGCAGTACTTC. It translates to CASSQSSGSSYEQYF.

The chain joins TRBV7-6 to TRBJ2-3; 15 positions agree with TRBD2. This CDR3 comprises 20 residues. The J segment lost 0 bases and the V segment lost 3 bases, leaving 10 bases of the junction unmatched. Germline V gives CDR1 SGHVS, CDR2 FNYEAQ. Here the CDR3 reads CASSFPRGTSGRFSTDTQYF. The CDR3 nucleotides are TGTGCCAGCAGCTTTCCGAGAGGGACTAGCGGGAGGTTTAGCACAGATACGCAGTATTTT.

The chain combines TRBV5-4 with TRBJ2-2; the D is unclear. Germline-derived CDR1 and CDR2 are SGHNT and YYREEE (reference sequence). This CDR3 spans 16 amino acids. Between the trimmed V and J ends, which lost 0 bases and 1 base, there was a span of 10 bases. The CDR3 loop reads CASSLAFAGNTGELFF. In nucleotides, the CDR3 is TGTGCCAGCAGCTTGGCGTTCGCAGGGAACACCGGGGAGCTGTTTTTT. The full variable domain, with the rest looked up from reference TRBV5-4 and TRBJ2-2, is ETGVTQSPTHLIKTRGQQVTLRCSSQSGHNTVSWYQQALGQGPQFIFQYYREEENGRGNFPPRFSGLQFPNYSSELNVNALELDDSALYLCASSLAFAGNTGELFFGEGSRLTVL.

The genes are TRBV11-2 and TRBJ2-7; D unclear. CDR3 length equals 11 residues. V was clipped by 5 bases and J by 0 bases, with 2 bases between them. CDR1 and CDR2 from the germline V gene are SGHAT and FQNNGV. CDR3 sequence: CASSVSYEQYF. Written as DNA, the CDR3 is TGTGCCAGCAGCGTCTCCTACGAGCAGTACTTC.

This rearrangement joins TRBV6-5 to TRBJ1-6; 9 bases map to TRBD1. J lost 6 bases, V lost 10 bases, and 10 bases had no gene match. The CDR3 is 15 residues long. Per the germline V gene, CDR1 is MNHEY and CDR2 is SVGAGI. Written as DNA, the CDR3 is TGTGCCATTTCTTACCGGGACAGGGTTAATTCACCCCTCCACTTT. Encoded protein: CAISYRDRVNSPLHF.

The rearrangement links TRBV15 to TRBJ1-1; tentatively, D is TRBD1 (5 bases). The V gene lost 1 base and the J gene lost 5 bases, with 11 bases spanning the gap. Germline lookup yields CDR1 LNHNV and CDR2 YYDKDF (reference sequence). There are 14 residues in the CDR3. CDR3 sequence reads: CATSRVQDRTEAFF. The DNA for the CDR3 is TGTGCCACCAGCAGAGTACAGGATCGGACTGAAGCTTTCTTT.

This chain joins TRBV21-1 and TRBJ2-3; TRBD2 reflects the table's D call only, with no check against the DNA. TRBV21-1 is reported as a pseudogene. The CDR3 runs to 17 residues. CDR3 sequence: CASSKRSTTSGRGTQYF. The CDR3 DNA reads TGTGCCAGCAGCAAGAGGTCCACGACTAGCGGGAGAGGTACGCAGTATTTT.

This chain uses TRBV2 with TRBJ1-1; a weak D match, TRBD1 (5 bases). In germline, CDR1 is SNHLY, CDR2 FYNNEI. Trimming left V 1 base short and J 10 bases short, with 13 bases between. This CDR3 contains 13 residues. This chain's CDR3 is CASSEEWQGSAFF. Here the CDR3 DNA reads TGTGCCAGCAGTGAAGAGTGGCAGGGCTCAGCTTTCTTT.

The chain joins TRBV5-1 to TRBJ1-2, with TRBD1 identical over 9 bases. This CDR3 comprises 14 residues. V dropped 4 bases and J dropped 4; count of bases not matched to a gene: 5. The V gene's germline CDR1 is SGHRS and CDR2 YFSETQ. As DNA, the CDR3 is TGCGCCAGCAGCCCGGACAGGGGCGGCTATGGCTACACCTTC. As protein: CASSPDRGGYGYTF.

This chain joins TRBV19 and TRBJ1-2; D call uncertain. The V end was cut by 2 bases, the J end by 7 bases, with 11 bases between. The CDR3 contains 13 residues. Germline CDR1 reads LNHDA; CDR2 reads SQIVND (reference sequence). The CDR3 DNA follows: TGTGCCAGTAGTATAACCCCGTTGTCTGGCTACACCTTC. This gives the protein CASSITPLSGYTF.

V usage is TRBV18 and J usage is TRBJ2-7; 12 bases align to TRBD2. This CDR3 has 15 amino acids. CDR1 is KGHSH and CDR2 is LQKENI in the germline V gene. With V trimmed by 3 bases and J by 4 bases, 4 bases remained unmatched. The CDR3 protein is CASSPMTSGRYEQYF. The CDR3, as DNA: TGTGCCAGCTCACCCATGACTAGCGGGAGATACGAGCAGTACTTC.

The count of this clone is one. This rearrangement joins TRBV28 to TRBJ1-2; D gene ambiguous. CDR3 length: 11 amino acids. Trimming shortened V by 8 bases and J by 6 bases, and 10 bases separated the two germline ends. The germline gives CDR1 MDHEN, CDR2 SYDVKM. Here the CDR3 reads CASHRRDGYTF. CDR3 nucleotide sequence: TGTGCCAGCCATAGGAGGGATGGCTACACCTTC.

This rearrangement joins TRBV10-2 to TRBJ2-2, with D tentatively TRBD1 or TRBD2 (5 bases each). This CDR3 spans 15 amino acids. Trimming stripped 7 bases from V and 0 bases from J, with 12 bases between. Germline V lookup: CDR1 WSHSY, CDR2 SAAADI. The CDR3 region has the DNA TGCGCCAGCACCTGGGACCCGTCGAACACCGGGGAGCTGTTTTTT. Amino acids: CASTWDPSNTGELFF.

The rearrangement uses TRBV24-1 and TRBJ1-5, with D unresolved. The CDR3 contains 16 residues. The ends were cut back, 5 bases at V and 2 bases at J, with 15 bases in the middle. Germline lookup yields CDR1 KGHDR and CDR2 SFDVKD. CDR3 protein: CATSGRDSAGNQPQHF. The CDR3 nucleotides are TGTGCCACCAGTGGTCGAGACTCGGCGGGCAATCAGCCCCAGCATTTT.

The chain joins TRBV10-3 to TRBJ1-1, with TRBD1 identical over 9 bases. Germline V gene lookup returns CDR1 ENHRY and CDR2 SYGVKD. V dropped 5 bases and J dropped 0; count of bases not matched to a gene: 10. This CDR3 has 17 amino acids. The CDR3 region has the DNA TGTGCCATCAGTCTAGGGACAGGGAGCTACTTGAACACTGAAGCTTTCTTT. Translated: CAISLGTGSYLNTEAFF.

By its share, this clone is medium-sized. The J gene is TRBJ2-7, the V gene TRBV9; 10 nucleotides line up with TRBD2. V lost 1 base and J lost 4; bases outside the gene matches: 5. CDR1 SGDLS and CDR2 YYNGEE come from the germline V gene. CDR3 length equals 15 residues. CDR3 region: CASSVNPTSGYEQYF. The CDR3 region has the DNA TGTGCCAGCAGCGTAAACCCGACTAGCGGGTACGAGCAGTACTTC.

The chain recombines TRBV19 with TRBJ2-3, with 10 bases aligning to TRBD2. CDR3 length: 13 amino acids. After removal of 10 bases from V and 4 bases from J, the junction contained 5 bases not matched to a gene. Per germline, CDR1 LNHDA and CDR2 SQIVND (reference sequence). The CDR3 sequence: CATASGSPDTQYF. In nucleotides, the CDR3 is TGTGCCACCGCTAGCGGGAGCCCAGATACGCAGTATTTT.

The genes are TRBV6-5 and TRBJ1-4; D unclear. The V end was cut by 6 bases, the J end by 8 bases, with 16 bases between. The germline V gene has CDR1 MNHEY and CDR2 SVGAGI. The CDR3 is made up of 14 amino acids. The CDR3 region has the DNA TGTGCCAGCAGGACCAACTTGGGAGGGGAAAAACTGTTTTTT. Its protein is CASRTNLGGEKLFF.

V gene TRBV11-2 combines with J gene TRBJ1-4, with 7 bases fitting TRBD1. Germline CDR1 is SGHAT and CDR2 is FQNNGV. The V and J ends lost 5 bases and 5 bases, in that order; junction bases with no gene match: 14. The CDR3 contains 17 residues. CDR3 amino acids: CASSQTRFGTVNEKLFF. The CDR3 coding sequence is TGTGCCAGCAGCCAAACTAGGTTCGGGACAGTAAATGAAAAACTGTTTTTT.

The chain carries TRBV11-2 and TRBJ1-2; 9 bases align to TRBD1. In germline, CDR1 is SGHAT, CDR2 FQNNGV. The CDR3 spans 15 residues. The V gene end was trimmed by 8 bases and the J gene end by 1 base; junction bases not matched to a gene: 8. CDR3 residues: CASGPGQGYNYGYTF. The CDR3 region has the DNA TGTGCCAGCGGGCCGGGACAGGGATATAACTATGGCTACACCTTC.

This clone appeared once. This sequence joins TRBV6-7 and TRBJ1-5; D is undetermined. TRBV6-7 is designated an ORF whose function remains uncertain. The CDR3 loop spans 18 amino acids. Trimming shortened V by 2 bases and J by 0 bases, and 17 bases separated the two germline ends. This chain's CDR3 is CASSYPLFREYSNQPQHF. In nucleotides, the CDR3 is TGTGCCAGCAGTTACCCCCTCTTCCGGGAGTATAGCAATCAGCCCCAGCATTTT.

This rearrangement joins TRBV19 to TRBJ1-1; 7 bases align to TRBD1. With V trimmed by 6 bases and J by 4 bases, 14 bases remained unmatched. Per germline, CDR1 LNHDA and CDR2 SQIVND (reference sequence). CDR3 length: 16 residues. The CDR3 spells CASREQGSRVSTEAFF. CDR3 sequence (DNA): TGTGCCAGTAGAGAACAGGGGAGTCGGGTCAGCACTGAAGCTTTCTTT.

This clone has just a few counts. The chain couples TRBV7-9 to TRBJ2-6; maybe TRBD2 (5 bases). From germline, CDR1 is SEHNR and CDR2 FQNEAQ (reference sequence). With 9 bases removed from V and 0 bases from J, the gap between germline ends came to 18 bases. This CDR3 has 17 amino acids. The CDR3 region has the DNA TGTGCCAGTGCTGGTGGGAGATGGGCCTCTGGGGCCAACGTCCTGACTTTC. Its protein product is CASAGGRWASGANVLTF.

The chain couples TRBV3-1 (or the pseudogene TRBV3-2) to TRBJ2-5; the D call may be TRBD1 or TRBD2 (7 bases each). This CDR3 region has 15 residues. The germline V gene has CDR1 LGHDT and CDR2 YNNKEL (reference sequence). The V and J ends lost 0 bases and 6 bases respectively, with 14 bases between them. The CDR3 protein is CASSQEQGRVQTQYF. The CDR3 DNA is TGTGCCAGCAGCCAAGAACAGGGGAGGGTTCAGACCCAGTACTTC.

V is TRBV14 and J is TRBJ1-4; 12 positions agree with TRBD1. In germline, CDR1 is SGHDN, CDR2 FVKESK. J gave up 8 bases and V 0 bases, and 4 bases lay outside the gene matches. The CDR3 totals 16 residues. Written as DNA, the CDR3 is TGTGCCAGCAGCCAAGAGGGGACAGGGGGCCGGGAAAAACTGTTTTTT. The encoded protein is CASSQEGTGGREKLFF.

This CDR3 is CASSQEGSGTNQPQHF. The CDR3, as DNA: TGCGCCAGCAGCCAAGAAGGGAGTGGCACCAATCAGCCCCAGCATTTT. The chain links TRBV4-1 to TRBJ1-5; D unclear. There are 16 residues in the CDR3. Between the trimmed V and J ends, which lost 0 bases and 3 bases, there was a span of 12 bases. Per germline, CDR1 MGHRA and CDR2 YSYEKL.